This passage covers 15 T cell receptor beta chains from one sample sequenced in a study of beta chain features in type 1 diabetes. Study results and limitations: Moderate but significant shortening of TCRB CDR3s was recorded in all four CD4+ subsets from Type 1 diabetes patients.

The antigens for these receptors are not known. cDNA synthesis used the whole RNA isolate, giving expressed TCRB sequences. Sequencing was performed with immunoSEQ multiplex PCR; in TCRdb, only in-frame clones are kept and a portion is missing. The sample contains around 250,000 clones, less than 30% of which appear only once. The material sequenced was naive CD4+ T cells from blood. Source of these receptors: a woman under 40 with type 1 diabetes.

The chain has TRBV28 and TRBJ2-7; 10 nucleotides match TRBD2. CDR3 length equals 15 residues. V shed 7 bases, J shed 3 bases, and the junction held 9 bases outside the gene matches. The germline gives CDR1 MDHEN, CDR2 SYDVKM. CDR3 region: CASNLGTSVNYEQYF. The DNA of the CDR3 is TGTGCCAGCAATCTTGGGACTAGCGTGAACTACGAGCAGTACTTC.

This clone appeared a few times. The chain uses TRBV30 and TRBJ1-1, with 8 bases aligning to TRBD1. The CDR3 is 10 amino acids. The trim removed 8 bases at V and 8 bases at J, leaving 4 bases unmatched. Germline values: CDR1 GTSNPN, CDR2 SVGIG (reference sequence). CDR3 amino acids: CAGDRREAFF. The CDR3 DNA reads as TGTGCCGGGGACAGGAGAGAAGCTTTCTTT.

The chain uses TRBV5-4 and TRBJ1-1, with D perhaps matching TRBD1 (5 bases). Germline lookup yields CDR1 SGHNT and CDR2 YYREEE (reference sequence). The CDR3 length is 14 residues. The germline V and J ends were trimmed by 4 bases and 0 bases, with 10 bases remaining between them. CDR3 nucleotides: TGTGCCAGCAGCGCGGGGCAGGTGAACACTGAAGCTTTCTTT. Translating it yields CASSAGQVNTEAFF. The full variable domain, in which reference TRBV5-4 and TRBJ1-1 provide the parts outside the CDR3, is ETGVTQSPTHLIKTRGQQVTLRCSSQSGHNTVSWYQQALGQGPQFIFQYYREEENGRGNFPPRFSGLQFPNYSSELNVNALELDDSALYLCASSAGQVNTEAFFGQGTRLTVV.

The sample holds a few counts of this clone. As DNA, the CDR3 is TGTGCCAGCAGCAATACAGGGAAGACGCAGTATTTT. Its protein product is CASSNTGKTQYF. This chain joins TRBV9 and TRBJ2-3; a weak D match, TRBD1 (6 bases). The germline V gene encodes CDR1 SGDLS and CDR2 YYNGEE. V was cut by 4 bases and J by 9 bases, with 12 bases left in between. CDR3 length: 12 residues. Together with reference TRBV9 and TRBJ2-3, the CDR3 gives the full variable domain: DSGVTQTPKHLITATGQRVTLRCSPRSGDLSVYWYQQSLDQGLQFLIQYYNGEERAKGNILERFSAQQFPDLHSELNLSSLELGDSALYFCASSNTGKTQYFGPGTRLTVL.

This clone turned up a few times. The chain has TRBV11-1 and TRBJ2-2, with D possibly TRBD2 on 5 matching bases. The CDR3 has 15 amino acids. Looked up from germline, CDR1 is SGHAT and CDR2 is FQDESV (reference sequence). Trimming removed 7 bases from V and 0 bases from J, with 12 bases in between. The CDR3 sequence: CASTLDGANTGELFF. As DNA, the CDR3 is TGTGCCAGCACCCTGGACGGGGCGAACACCGGGGAGCTGTTTTTT.

This clone was found a few times. The chain joins TRBV5-1 to TRBJ2-5; the match to TRBD2 covers 9 bases. In germline, CDR1 is SGHRS, CDR2 YFSETQ. Trimming removed 0 bases from V and 5 bases from J; junction bases left unmatched: 11. The CDR3 spans 17 residues. DNA for the CDR3: TGCGCCAGCAGCTTGGCCGGAGTTAGCGGGAGTTCGGAGACCCAGTACTTC. It encodes CASSLAGVSGSSETQYF.

This clone occurred a few times. The chain uses TRBV29-1 and TRBJ1-2, with 11 positions matching TRBD1. The CDR3 spans 13 residues. The trim removed 3 bases at V and 4 bases at J, leaving 1 base unmatched. In germline, CDR1 is SQVTM, CDR2 ANQGSEA. CDR3 DNA sequence: TGCAGCGTTGATGGGACAGGGGGCTATGGCTACACCTTC. Residues: CSVDGTGGYGYTF.

V gene TRBV6-6 combines with J gene TRBJ2-7; 10 bases are shared with TRBD2. The germline V gene has CDR1 MNHNY and CDR2 SVGAGI (reference sequence). V was pared by 5 bases and J by 3 bases, with 4 bases of the junction left unmatched. This CDR3 is 14 amino acids long. This CDR3 is CASSTWTSGYEQYF. The CDR3 DNA is TGTGCCAGCAGTACTTGGACTAGCGGCTACGAGCAGTACTTC.

The CDR3: CASSRNQGFQETQYF. CDR3 DNA sequence: TGTGCCAGCAGCCGGAACCAGGGGTTTCAAGAGACCCAGTACTTC. J is TRBJ2-5 and V is TRBV14, with a tentative D call TRBD1 (6 bases). V was shortened by 4 bases and J by 2 bases, with 14 bases between the two germline ends. The CDR3 extends over 15 amino acids. Germline V CDR1 and CDR2: SGHDN, FVKESK.

This clone has more than one count but fewer than ten. This sample includes further DNA sequences coding for the same CDR3. The V gene is TRBV7-3, the J gene TRBJ1-2; TRBD1 matches 7 bases. Losses at the gene ends were 4 bases for V and 3 bases for J; bases not matched to a gene: 2. The length of the CDR3 is 13 residues. CDR1 and CDR2 (germline): SGHTA, FQGTGA. The CDR3 loop is CASSSGQDYGYTF. The CDR3 DNA reads as TGTGCCAGCAGCTCAGGACAGGACTATGGCTACACCTTC.

There are a few counts of this clone. The genes are TRBV11-2 and TRBJ2-3; 10 nucleotides agree with TRBD2. Trimming cost V 6 bases and J 7 bases; bases outside gene matches: 7. CDR3 size: 14 residues. Germline values: CDR1 SGHAT, CDR2 FQNNGV. The CDR3 coding sequence is TGTGCCAGCAGGAAGCTAGCGGGAGAGAATACGCAGTATTTT. Its protein is CASRKLAGENTQYF.

The chain is built from TRBV6-1 and TRBJ2-6; TRBD1 matches at 7 bases. The CDR3 runs 16 residues. J lost 3 bases, V lost 0 bases, and 2 bases had no gene match. Germline V gene sequence: CDR1 MNHNS, CDR2 SASEGT. The CDR3 coding sequence is TGTGCCAGCAGTGAAGCAGGGGGCGGTGGGGCCAACGTCCTGACTTTC. Translating gives CASSEAGGGGANVLTF.

The genes are TRBV2 and TRBJ2-7, with 9 bases fitting TRBD1. Germline-derived CDR1 and CDR2 are SNHLY and FYNNEI. V was clipped by 6 bases and J by 1 base; unmatched bases: 7. The CDR3 consists of 15 residues. Here the CDR3 reads CASRVIGQGSYEQYF. CDR3 bases: TGTGCCAGCAGGGTCATAGGACAGGGGTCCTACGAGCAGTACTTC.

The rearrangement uses TRBV2 and TRBJ1-2; D call uncertain. V lost 10 bases, J lost 0 bases, and 12 bases lay in between. The CDR3 is 13 residues long. From germline, CDR1 is SNHLY and CDR2 FYNNEI. The CDR3 DNA sequence: TGTGCCACCAAGGCGGGGTCTAACTATGGCTACACCTTC. This translates into CATKAGSNYGYTF.

The chain joins TRBV7-3 to TRBJ2-3; a weak D match, TRBD2 (5 bases). The germline V gene encodes CDR1 SGHTA and CDR2 FQGTGA. The CDR3 has 13 amino acids. Trimming cost V 5 bases and J 2 bases, with 8 bases left between them. This CDR3 is CASSPGLTDTQYF. DNA for the CDR3: TGTGCCAGCAGCCCCGGACTCACAGATACGCAGTATTTT.